The 31 T cell receptor beta chains presented below share a single source sample, sequenced in a study of blood T cell repertoires in COVID-19. Measured with immunoSEQ multiplex PCR; TCRdb has only the in-frame clones, and not every one. The sample lists tens of thousands of clones, 70% to 90% occurring once. The sample consisted of peripheral blood. These receptors originate from an older woman with acute or convalescent COVID-19.

This sequence joins TRBV29-1 and TRBJ1-2, with a tentative D call TRBD1 (6 bases). This CDR3 spans 13 amino acids. Trimming removed 6 bases at V and 8 bases at J, with 19 bases between. The germline CDR1 and CDR2 sequences are SQVTM and ANQGSEA. Here the CDR3 reads CSVVADSRLGYTF. CDR3 in DNA: TGCAGCGTCGTCGCGGACAGTCGTCTCGGCTACACCTTC.

V usage is TRBV3-1 (or the pseudogene TRBV3-2) and J usage is TRBJ1-1; a weak D match, TRBD1 (6 bases). The CDR3 totals 16 residues. Trimming removed 3 bases from V and 1 base from J, with 15 bases in between. The V gene's germline CDR1 is LGHDT and CDR2 YNNKEL (reference sequence). In DNA form, the CDR3 reads TGTGCCAGCAGCCAGACTCAACAGGGTCAGAACACTGAAGCTTTCTTT. This sequence encodes CASSQTQQGQNTEAFF.

This sequence joins TRBV11-2 and TRBJ1-4; unclear D gene. The CDR3 sequence is 15 residues long. Looked up from germline, CDR1 is SGHAT and CDR2 is FQNNGV. The V gene lost 1 base and the J gene lost 0 bases, with 6 bases spanning the gap. CDR3 nucleotide sequence: TGTGCCAGCAGCTTAGTACCAGCAACTAATGAAAAACTGTTTTTT. Its protein product is CASSLVPATNEKLFF.

V gene TRBV19 combines with J gene TRBJ2-3; D call uncertain. V was trimmed by 6 bases and J by 1 base, leaving 11 bases between them. This CDR3 has 14 amino acids. Germline CDR1 and CDR2: LNHDA and SQIVND (reference sequence). The CDR3 DNA sequence: TGTGCCAGTAGCCTTGGCCGGGGCACAGATACGCAGTATTTT. Its protein product is CASSLGRGTDTQYF.

This clone was found once. The rearrangement uses TRBV24-1 and TRBJ2-2, with 13 bases matching TRBD2. The CDR3 loop spans 17 amino acids. J was trimmed by 7 bases and V by 5 bases; bases with no gene match: 9. CDR1 KGHDR and CDR2 SFDVKD come from the germline V gene. CDR3 region: CATSARTSGGRNGELFF. CDR3 DNA sequence: TGTGCCACCAGTGCCCGGACTAGCGGGGGCCGTAACGGGGAGCTGTTTTTT.

CDR3 sequence: CASSLRRTGASYEQYF. The DNA for the CDR3 is TGTGCCAGCAGCTTACGTCGGACAGGCGCTTCCTACGAGCAGTACTTC. The rearrangement links TRBV7-9 to TRBJ2-7, with 7 nucleotides matching TRBD1. The CDR3 runs 16 residues. Germline V gives CDR1 SEHNR, CDR2 FQNEAQ (reference sequence). The V segment lost 2 bases and the J segment 1 base; nucleotides outside the gene matches: 8.

This sequence joins TRBV4-1 and TRBJ1-2; no definite D call. This CDR3 region has 15 residues. Trimming removed 0 bases from V and 7 bases from J, with 15 bases in between. Germline values: CDR1 MGHRA, CDR2 YSYEKL. DNA of the CDR3: TGCGCCAGCAGCCAAGATTGGGCAGCCTCTCGTGGCTACACCTTC. This codes for CASSQDWAASRGYTF.

This chain uses TRBV14 with TRBJ2-6, with TRBD1 matching 7 bases. Unmatched junction bases numbered 7, after V lost 2 bases and J lost 3 bases. In germline, CDR1 is SGHDN, CDR2 FVKESK. The CDR3 totals 17 residues. The CDR3, as DNA: TGTGCCAGCAGCCAACCTTCAGGGGGTCGTGGGGCCAACGTCCTGACTTTC. Its translation is CASSQPSGGRGANVLTF.

The chain employs TRBV3-1 (or the pseudogene TRBV3-2) and TRBJ1-1; no clear D gene. This CDR3 region has 13 residues. The V gene's germline CDR1 is LGHDT and CDR2 YNNKEL (reference sequence). The V and J ends lost 0 bases and 8 bases respectively, with 10 bases between them. CDR3 in DNA: TGTGCCAGCAGCCAAGATGGGAGGCAGGAAGCTTTCTTT. Translating gives CASSQDGRQEAFF.

The CDR3 DNA is TGTGCCAGCTCGGGACAGGGGGCCCGTTACTCTGGAAACACCATATATTTT. Amino acid sequence: CASSGQGARYSGNTIYF. The J gene is TRBJ1-3, the V gene TRBV18; 12 bases are shared with TRBD1. There are 17 residues in the CDR3. V shed 6 bases and J 0 bases; nucleotides not matched to a gene: 6. Germline lookup yields CDR1 KGHSH and CDR2 LQKENI.

The chain links TRBV10-1 to TRBJ1-1; no clear D. The CDR3 runs 13 residues. V dropped 5 bases and J dropped 4 bases, with 11 bases sitting between them. Germline CDR1 is WNHNN and CDR2 is SYGVQD (reference sequence). The CDR3 DNA reads TGCGCCAGCAGTAAGGAGGAGAGCACTGAAGCTTTCTTT. Protein sequence: CASSKEESTEAFF.

The CDR3 DNA sequence: TGCGCCAGCAGCTTGGCCGGGTCGACTAACTATGGCTACACCTTC. It codes for CASSLAGSTNYGYTF. The gene calls are TRBV5-1 and TRBJ1-2; D is uncertain. The V end was cut by 0 bases, the J end by 0 bases, with 9 bases between. This CDR3 region has 15 residues. The germline V gene has CDR1 SGHRS and CDR2 YFSETQ.

The chain has TRBV30 and TRBJ2-3; TRBD1 aligns across 12 bases. The CDR3 is 14 residues long. The junction had 6 bases not matched to a gene; V was cut back by 3 bases and J by 8 bases. The germline V gene has CDR1 GTSNPN and CDR2 SVGIG (reference sequence). In nucleotides, the CDR3 is TGTGCCTGGAGCCCCGGGACAGGGGGCCGTACGCAGTATTTT. The encoded protein is CAWSPGTGGRTQYF.

This chain uses TRBV5-6 with TRBJ2-4, with a possible D match to TRBD2 (5 bases). The V gene lost 5 bases and the J gene lost 5 bases, with 8 bases spanning the gap. Germline assignment: CDR1 SGHDT and CDR2 YYEEEE. This CDR3 is built from 12 residues. CDR3 in DNA: TGTGCCAGCAGGAGGGTGGAAAACATTCAGTACTTC. The encoded protein is CASRRVENIQYF. Variable domain in full (rest from reference TRBV5-6 and TRBJ2-4): DAGVTQSPTHLIKTRGQQVTLRCSPKSGHDTVSWYQQALGQGPQFIFQYYEEEERQRGNFPDRFSGHQFPNYSSELNVNALLLGDSALYLCASRRVENIQYFGAGTRLSVL.

The V call is TRBV19, the J call TRBJ2-5; 7 nucleotides agree with TRBD2. Germline loops: CDR1 LNHDA, CDR2 SQIVND (reference sequence). This CDR3 contains 14 residues. Losses at the gene ends were 3 bases for V and 4 bases for J; bases not matched to a gene: 5. The CDR3: CASSIGGGVETQYF. The CDR3 DNA reads TGTGCCAGTAGTATTGGCGGGGGTGTAGAGACCCAGTACTTC.

The J gene is TRBJ2-2, the V gene TRBV27; the match to TRBD2 covers 9 bases. The CDR3 extends over 17 amino acids. The ends lost 3 bases at V and 5 bases at J; junction bases unmatched: 10. In germline, CDR1 is MNHEY, CDR2 SMNVEV (reference sequence). The CDR3 region is CASSFRLAGSLTGELFF. In DNA form, the CDR3 reads TGTGCCAGCAGTTTTCGCCTAGCGGGGTCTTTGACCGGGGAGCTGTTTTTT.

This sequence joins TRBV6-2 or TRBV6-3 and TRBJ2-2, with TRBD1 matching over 11 bases. Germline values: CDR1 MNHEY, CDR2 SVGEGT. The CDR3 sequence is 16 residues long. The junction had 3 bases not matched to a gene; V was cut back by 0 bases and J by 6 bases. The CDR3: CASSYSRTGGPGELFF. DNA for the CDR3: TGTGCCAGCAGTTACTCCCGGACAGGGGGCCCCGGGGAGCTGTTTTTT.

J is TRBJ1-1 and V is TRBV7-2, with a weak D call TRBD1 (6 bases). This CDR3 is built from 14 residues. V was trimmed by 1 base and J by 7 bases, leaving 13 bases between them. The V gene's germline CDR1 is SGHTA and CDR2 FQGNSA. CDR3 in DNA: TGTGCCAGCAGCTTAGACGTATCCAGGGGTGAAGCTTTCTTT. It codes for CASSLDVSRGEAFF.

This chain uses TRBV7-2 with TRBJ2-1, with a tentative D call TRBD1 (6 bases). The CDR3 totals 14 residues. In germline, CDR1 is SGHTA, CDR2 FQGNSA. V dropped 5 bases and J dropped 9 bases, with 17 bases sitting between them. CDR3 amino acids: CASSTLGAGVEQFF. As DNA, the CDR3 is TGTGCCAGCAGCACGCTCGGGGCAGGGGTTGAGCAGTTCTTC.

In its sample, this clone was seen once. This chain links TRBV30 with TRBJ2-7, with 9 positions matching TRBD2. V lost 5 bases, J lost 9 bases, and 2 bases stayed unmatched. The length of the CDR3 is 10 residues. Germline CDR1 and CDR2: GTSNPN and SVGIG (reference sequence). CDR3 loop: CAWGSGGQYF. DNA of the CDR3: TGTGCCTGGGGTAGCGGGGGGCAGTACTTC. The full variable domain, rest sourced from reference TRBV30 and TRBJ2-7, is SQTIHQWPATLVQPVGSPLSLECTVEGTSNPNLYWYRQAAGRGLQLLFYSVGIGQISSEVPQNLSASRPQDRQFILSSKKLLLSDSGFYLCAWGSGGQYFGPGTRLTVT.

The V gene is TRBV6-2 or TRBV6-3, the J gene TRBJ2-4; TRBD2 matches at 10 bases. Trimming at V came to 1 base and at J to 0 bases, leaving 6 bases not matched to a gene. CDR1 is MNHEY and CDR2 is SVGEGT in the germline V gene. The CDR3 is 18 residues long. CDR3 coding DNA: TGTGCCAGCAGTTACTTGCTAGCGGGGGCCTTAGCCAAAAACATTCAGTACTTC. It translates to CASSYLLAGALAKNIQYF.

The chain combines TRBV6-5 with TRBJ1-2; 8 bases line up with TRBD1. Germline values: CDR1 MNHEY, CDR2 SVGAGI. V lost 5 bases, J lost 5 bases, and 7 bases stayed unmatched. The CDR3 loop spans 14 amino acids. The CDR3 protein is CASSTQGDFYGYTF. The CDR3 coding sequence is TGTGCCAGCAGTACACAGGGGGACTTTTATGGCTACACCTTC.

V usage is TRBV9 and J usage is TRBJ2-7; TRBD1 matches 8 bases. CDR3 length: 14 amino acids. Looked up from germline, CDR1 is SGDLS and CDR2 is YYNGEE. J gave up 0 bases and V 4 bases, and 3 bases lay outside the gene matches. Written as DNA, the CDR3 is TGTGCCAGCAGCTTGACAGGGGACTCCTACGAGCAGTACGTC. It codes for CASSLTGDSYEQYV.

The chain employs TRBV7-7 and TRBJ2-5, with 11 positions matching TRBD1. Germline CDR1 SSHAT, CDR2 FNYEAQ (reference sequence). The ends lost 5 bases at V and 1 base at J; junction bases unmatched: 6. The CDR3 totals 16 residues. DNA of the CDR3: TGTGCCAGCAGCGCAATCGGGACAGGGGGCCAAGAGACCCAGTACTTC. Translated, it gives CASSAIGTGGQETQYF.

This chain joins TRBV6-5 and TRBJ1-5; D call uncertain. Per the germline V gene, CDR1 is MNHEY and CDR2 is SVGAGI. Trimming left V 5 bases short and J 3 bases short, with 11 bases between. The CDR3 runs 14 residues. In nucleotides, the CDR3 is TGTGCCAGCAGTATCGACGGGTACAATCAGCCCCAGCATTTT. Its translation: CASSIDGYNQPQHF.

The rearrangement uses TRBV4-2 and TRBJ1-4; no clear D gene. In germline, CDR1 is LGHNA, CDR2 YNFKEQ. This CDR3 is built from 14 residues. V was pared by 1 base and J by 4 bases, with 7 bases between. DNA of the CDR3: TGTGCCAGCAGCCAAGGAGAGAGTAATGAAAAACTGTTTTTT. The encoded protein is CASSQGESNEKLFF.

The chain combines TRBV7-9 with TRBJ1-1, with D possibly matching TRBD1 (5 bases). CDR3 length: 12 amino acids. V was cut by 6 bases and J by 7 bases, with 12 bases left in between. CDR1 SEHNR and CDR2 FQNEAQ come from the germline V gene (reference sequence). The CDR3 region is CASREIGVEAFF. CDR3 nucleotides: TGTGCCAGCAGAGAGATAGGGGTTGAAGCTTTCTTT.

The table lists this clone with a few counts. The J gene is TRBJ1-5, the V gene TRBV28; D may be TRBD1 (5 bases). This CDR3 is 14 amino acids long. From germline, CDR1 is MDHEN and CDR2 SYDVKM. V lost 5 bases to trimming and J lost 5 bases, with 13 bases between them. Here the CDR3 reads CASSDPRVHQPQHF. DNA for the CDR3: TGTGCCAGCAGTGACCCCAGGGTCCATCAGCCCCAGCATTTT.

The genes are TRBV14 and TRBJ1-6; possible D gene TRBD1, 5 bases. Germline V gene sequence: CDR1 SGHDN, CDR2 FVKESK. The CDR3 has 15 amino acids. V lost 3 bases and J lost 9, with 15 bases in between. The CDR3 loop reads CASSHVGGMASPLHF. The CDR3, as DNA: TGTGCCAGCAGCCACGTTGGGGGGATGGCTTCACCCCTCCACTTT. Using reference TRBV14 and TRBJ1-6 for the parts outside the CDR3, the full variable domain is EAGVTQFPSHSVIEKGQTVTLRCDPISGHDNLYWYRRVMGKEIKFLLHFVKESKQDESGMPNNRFLAERTGGTYSTLKVQPAELEDSGVYFCASSHVGGMASPLHFGNGTRLTVT.

This clone was seen only once. The V call is TRBV25-1, the J call TRBJ1-6, with no clear D. Germline V lookup: CDR1 MGHDK, CDR2 SYGVNS. The germline V and J ends were trimmed by 3 bases and 3 bases, with 12 bases remaining between them. The CDR3 is 16 amino acids. The CDR3 nucleotides are TGTGCCAGCAGTGACCCCCATTCGGGCTATAATTCACCCCTCCACTTT. Translating gives CASSDPHSGYNSPLHF.

The J gene is TRBJ2-2, the V gene TRBV11-2; 9 nucleotides align to TRBD2. The CDR3 is 16 amino acids. Trimming at V came to 2 bases and at J to 7 bases, leaving 8 bases not matched to a gene. Germline CDR1 is SGHAT and CDR2 is FQNNGV. The CDR3: CASSLNGGGAVGELFF. For the CDR3, the DNA is TGTGCCAGCAGCTTAAATGGCGGGGGGGCGGTCGGGGAGCTGTTTTTT.